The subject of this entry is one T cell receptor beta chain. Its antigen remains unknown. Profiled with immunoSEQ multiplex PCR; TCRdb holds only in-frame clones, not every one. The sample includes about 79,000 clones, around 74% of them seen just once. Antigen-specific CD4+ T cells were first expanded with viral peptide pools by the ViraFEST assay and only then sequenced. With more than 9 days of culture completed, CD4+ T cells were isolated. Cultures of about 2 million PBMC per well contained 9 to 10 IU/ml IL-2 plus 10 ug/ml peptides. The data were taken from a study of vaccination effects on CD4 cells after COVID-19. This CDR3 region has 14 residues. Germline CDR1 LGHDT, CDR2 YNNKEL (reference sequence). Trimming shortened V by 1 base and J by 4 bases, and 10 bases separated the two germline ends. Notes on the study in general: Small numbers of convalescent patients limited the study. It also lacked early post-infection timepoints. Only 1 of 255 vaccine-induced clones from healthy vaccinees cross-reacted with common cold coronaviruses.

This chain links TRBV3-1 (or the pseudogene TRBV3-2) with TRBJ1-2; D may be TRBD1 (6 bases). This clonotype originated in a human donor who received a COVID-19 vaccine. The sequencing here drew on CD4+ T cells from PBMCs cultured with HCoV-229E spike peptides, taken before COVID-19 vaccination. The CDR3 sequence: CASSQVGGSYGYTF. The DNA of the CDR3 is TGTGCCAGCAGCCAAGTAGGGGGGAGCTATGGCTACACCTTC.